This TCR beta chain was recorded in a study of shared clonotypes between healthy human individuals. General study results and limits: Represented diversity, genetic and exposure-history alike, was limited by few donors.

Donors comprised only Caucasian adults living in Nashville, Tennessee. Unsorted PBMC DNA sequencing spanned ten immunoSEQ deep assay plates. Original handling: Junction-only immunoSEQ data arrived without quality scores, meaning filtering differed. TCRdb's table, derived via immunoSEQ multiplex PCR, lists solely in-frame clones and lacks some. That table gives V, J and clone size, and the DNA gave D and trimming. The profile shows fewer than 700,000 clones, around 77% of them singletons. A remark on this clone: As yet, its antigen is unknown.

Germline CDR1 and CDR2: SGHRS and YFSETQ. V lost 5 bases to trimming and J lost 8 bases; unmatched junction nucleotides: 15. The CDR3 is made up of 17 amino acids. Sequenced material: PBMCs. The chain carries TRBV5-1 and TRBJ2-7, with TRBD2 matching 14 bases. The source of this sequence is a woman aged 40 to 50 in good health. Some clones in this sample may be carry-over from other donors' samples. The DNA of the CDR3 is TGCGCCAGCAGGAAAACCGGGACTAGCGGGAGTGCTGGGAAGCAGTACTTC. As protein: CASRKTGTSGSAGKQYF.